These 27 T cell receptor beta chains were sequenced from one sample in a study of cytomegalovirus exposure and HLA in healthy donors (dated 2017 in TCRdb). Library preparation employed the immunoSEQ multiplex PCR assay. A mixture of 60 forward primers for TCR Vbeta segments and 13 reverse primers for TCR Jbeta segments was used in the multiplex PCR. TCRdb obtained this table from immuneACCESS and retained in-frame rearrangements with V and J assigned. These tables miss some clones; where compared with another copy, unresolved V genes account for less than half of the shortfall, and the remainder is unexplained. The sample table records 120,000 to 150,000 clones; roughly 80% of these occur just once. The top ten constitute 3% to 3.5% of the sample. The specimen sequenced was PBMCs. The receptors here all came from a female donor in good health and CMV-seronegative.

J is TRBJ2-3 and V is TRBV5-4; tentative D call: TRBD2 (6 bases). The V and J ends lost 0 bases and 0 bases respectively, with 8 bases between them. CDR1 is SGHNT, CDR2 YYREEE, per germline (reference sequence). The CDR3 contains 15 residues. CDR3 bases: TGTGCCAGCAGCTTGGAGGCGGGAAGCACAGATACGCAGTATTTT. Protein sequence: CASSLEAGSTDTQYF.

The chain employs TRBV19 and TRBJ2-1; maybe TRBD2 (5 bases). This CDR3 region has 16 residues. The ends were cut back, 3 bases at V and 0 bases at J, with 12 bases in the middle. Germline V CDR1 and CDR2: LNHDA, SQIVND (reference sequence). In DNA, the CDR3 is TGTGCCAGTAGTATCGGCGGGTCCTTCTCCTACAATGAGCAGTTCTTC. Protein sequence: CASSIGGSFSYNEQFF. Together with reference TRBV19 and TRBJ2-1, the CDR3 gives the full variable domain: DGGITQSPKYLFRKEGQNVTLSCEQNLNHDAMYWYRQDPGQGLRLIYYSQIVNDFQKGDIAEGYSVSREKKESFPLTVTSAQKNPTAFYLCASSIGGSFSYNEQFFGPGTRLTVL.

V gene TRBV27 combines with J gene TRBJ1-4; TRBD1 agrees at 10 bases. CDR3 length: 14 residues. Per germline, CDR1 MNHEY and CDR2 SMNVEV (reference sequence). After removal of 6 bases from V and 10 bases from J, the junction contained 8 bases not matched to a gene. CDR3 DNA: TGTGCCAGCAGACCCGGACAGGGGGTGGGAAAACTGTTTTTT. Residues: CASRPGQGVGKLFF. Variable domain in full (rest from reference TRBV27 and TRBJ1-4): EAQVTQNPRYLITVTGKKLTVTCSQNMNHEYMSWYRQDPGLGLRQIYYSMNVEVTDKGDVPEGYKVSRKEKRNFPLILESPSPNQTSLYFCASRPGQGVGKLFFGSGTQLSVL.

The chain joins TRBV5-1 to TRBJ1-1; D remains ambiguous. The germline CDR1 and CDR2 sequences are SGHRS and YFSETQ. The CDR3 length is 16 residues. The V gene lost 1 base and the J gene lost 8 bases, with 21 bases spanning the gap. This CDR3 reads CASSLSQQSVGGEAFF. CDR3 in DNA: TGCGCCAGCAGCTTGAGTCAACAGTCGGTGGGAGGGGAAGCTTTCTTT.

The chain couples TRBV5-1 to TRBJ2-5; D is perhaps TRBD2 (6 bases). Germline CDR1 is SGHRS and CDR2 is YFSETQ. V shed 4 bases and J shed 5 bases, with 18 bases lying between them. CDR3 size: 15 residues. As DNA, the CDR3 is TGCGCCAGCAGCACCGCGCCGGGGGTCGGGGAGACCCAGTACTTC. Translated: CASSTAPGVGETQYF.

The chain is built from TRBV11-3 and TRBJ2-1; D is perhaps TRBD1 (6 bases). V was clipped by 1 base and J by 0 bases, with 10 bases between them. The V gene's germline CDR1 is SGHNT and CDR2 YENEEA. This CDR3 comprises 16 residues. The CDR3 DNA sequence: TGTGCCAGCAGCTTAGCTGGGACAAGCTCCTACAATGAGCAGTTCTTC. Its protein product is CASSLAGTSSYNEQFF.

This clone was seen ten or more times. The chain carries TRBV6-5 and TRBJ2-4; D unclear. CDR3 length equals 12 residues. V lost 8 bases to trimming and J lost 2 bases, with 7 bases between them. Germline CDR1 and CDR2: MNHEY and SVGAGI. CDR3: CASSGSKNIQYF. CDR3 DNA: TGTGCCAGCTCCGGGTCCAAAAACATTCAGTACTTC.

The rearrangement joins TRBV19 to TRBJ1-1; D is ambiguous. V was clipped by 7 bases and J by 4 bases, with 16 bases between them. Germline CDR1 is LNHDA and CDR2 is SQIVND (reference sequence). The CDR3 runs 14 residues. The CDR3 loop reads CASKKEGGSTEAFF. DNA for the CDR3: TGTGCCAGTAAAAAGGAGGGAGGGAGCACTGAAGCTTTCTTT.

The rearrangement links TRBV6-5 to TRBJ2-3; the D is unclear. The CDR3 contains 14 residues. Per the germline V gene, CDR1 is MNHEY and CDR2 is SVGAGI. Trimming cost V 6 bases and J 6 bases, with 16 bases left between them. In nucleotides, the CDR3 is TGTGCCAGCAGCTTCCTGCTCAGTATGGATACGCAGTATTTT. Protein: CASSFLLSMDTQYF.

The CDR3 DNA reads as TGTGCCAGCAGTTCCACACCCGCGGGGGTTGAGCAGTACTTC. Amino acids: CASSSTPAGVEQYF. This sequence joins TRBV27 and TRBJ2-7; 7 bases fit TRBD2. J was trimmed by 7 bases and V by 4 bases; bases with no gene match: 10. CDR1 is MNHEY and CDR2 is SMNVEV in the germline V gene (reference sequence). There are 14 residues in the CDR3.

The chain has TRBV4-3 and TRBJ2-1; 11 bases match TRBD2. V shed 0 bases and J 0 bases; nucleotides not matched to a gene: 10. The CDR3 length is 20 residues. Germline V gene lookup returns CDR1 LGHNA and CDR2 YSLEER. The CDR3 nucleotides are TGCGCCAGCAGCCAAGATAGGCTAGCGGGAGGCCTCTCCTCCTACAATGAGCAGTTCTTC. It is translated as CASSQDRLAGGLSSYNEQFF.

The J gene is TRBJ2-1, the V gene TRBV9; 7 nucleotides agree with TRBD2. This CDR3 region has 15 residues. Looked up from germline, CDR1 is SGDLS and CDR2 is YYNGEE. Trimming removed 1 base from V and 2 bases from J; junction bases left unmatched: 3. Here the CDR3 reads CASSVYGRPYNEQFF. For the CDR3, the DNA is TGTGCCAGCAGCGTATACGGGAGGCCCTACAATGAGCAGTTCTTC.

The J gene is TRBJ2-5, the V gene TRBV5-1; perhaps TRBD2 as D (6 bases). V lost 2 bases, J lost 5 bases, and 13 bases lay in between. The CDR3 totals 14 residues. Germline V gene sequence: CDR1 SGHRS, CDR2 YFSETQ. CDR3 sequence: CASSFLDGGETQYF. CDR3 nucleotide sequence: TGCGCCAGCAGCTTTCTCGACGGAGGGGAGACCCAGTACTTC.

V usage is TRBV29-1 and J usage is TRBJ2-5; TRBD1 aligns across 7 bases. The CDR3 contains 13 residues. CDR1 is SQVTM and CDR2 is ANQGSEA in the germline V gene. With 5 bases clipped from V and 11 bases from J, the junction kept 14 bases outside the gene matches. In DNA form, the CDR3 reads TGCAGCGTTCCGGTGACAGGGTTCGTGGCTCAGTACTTC. Translation: CSVPVTGFVAQYF.

The V gene is TRBV7-9, the J gene TRBJ2-1; 8 nucleotides match TRBD2. CDR3 size: 14 residues. Germline CDR1 is SEHNR and CDR2 is FQNEAQ (reference sequence). V lost 1 base to trimming and J lost 10 bases; unmatched junction nucleotides: 6. As DNA, the CDR3 is TGTGCCAGCAGCTTAGGGGGACTAGACTGGGAGCAGTTCTTC. This translates into CASSLGGLDWEQFF.

This rearrangement joins TRBV7-9 to TRBJ2-5; 8 nucleotides match TRBD2. Germline V gives CDR1 SEHNR, CDR2 FQNEAQ (reference sequence). V was pared by 2 bases and J by 5 bases, with 19 bases of the junction left unmatched. This CDR3 spans 19 amino acids. CDR3 region: CASSLKWVTGGPLVETQYF. DNA of the CDR3: TGTGCCAGCAGCTTAAAGTGGGTGACGGGAGGGCCCTTGGTGGAGACCCAGTACTTC.

The rearrangement joins TRBV5-1 to TRBJ2-5, with D unresolved. The assigned J gene may be wrong: the sequence end matches TRBJ2-7 better. The CDR3 sequence is 11 residues long. Looked up from germline, CDR1 is SGHRS and CDR2 is YFSETQ. As DNA, the CDR3 is TGCGCCAGCAGCTTGGCCTCCGAGCAGTACTTC. Amino acids: CASSLASEQYF.

The genes are TRBV6-1 and TRBJ2-7; 9 positions agree with TRBD1. This CDR3 has 13 residues. Germline values: CDR1 MNHNS, CDR2 SASEGT. With 5 bases clipped from V and 4 bases from J, the junction kept 3 bases outside the gene matches. The CDR3 DNA sequence: TGTGCCAGCAGTCGGGACAGGGAGTACGAGCAGTACTTC. Its protein product is CASSRDREYEQYF.

V is TRBV7-2 and J is TRBJ1-2; possibly TRBD1 for D (5 bases). Trimming removed 4 bases at V and 8 bases at J, with 14 bases between. This CDR3 region has 13 residues. Per the germline V gene, CDR1 is SGHTA and CDR2 is FQGNSA. DNA of the CDR3: TGTGCCAGCAGCTGGCGGGACCTGCGGGGCTACACCTTC. Translating it yields CASSWRDLRGYTF. The full variable domain, its missing parts supplied by reference TRBV7-2 and TRBJ1-2, is GAGVSQSPSNKVTEKGKDVELRCDPISGHTALYWYRQSLGQGLEFLIYFQGNSAPDKSGLPSDRFSAERTGGSVSTLTIQRTQQEDSAVYLCASSWRDLRGYTFGSGTRLTVV.

This chain connects TRBV13 to TRBJ2-6; TRBD1 is a possible D gene (5 bases). Looked up from germline, CDR1 is PRHDT and CDR2 is FYEKMQ (reference sequence). The ends were cut back, 5 bases at V and 0 bases at J, with 8 bases in the middle. This CDR3 is 15 amino acids long. The DNA of the CDR3 is TGTGCCAGCAGCATGGGGCTCTCTGGGGCCAACGTCCTGACTTTC. Translated, it gives CASSMGLSGANVLTF.

The rearrangement uses TRBV5-1 and TRBJ2-3; D is possibly TRBD1 (5 bases). V was pared by 0 bases and J by 4 bases, with 12 bases between. This CDR3 contains 15 residues. Germline V gives CDR1 SGHRS, CDR2 YFSETQ. The CDR3 spells CASSLEGILPDTQYF. The CDR3 region has the DNA TGCGCCAGCAGCTTGGAGGGGATCCTGCCAGATACGCAGTATTTT.

V usage is TRBV12-5 and J usage is TRBJ1-2; D remains unclear. The CDR3 totals 14 residues. Trimming took off 0 bases at V and 3 bases at J, with 8 bases between the two ends. Germline CDR1 LGHNT, CDR2 FRNRAP. The CDR3 DNA sequence: TGTGCTAGTGGTTTGGTACAGTCGTACTATGGCTACACCTTC. Amino acids: CASGLVQSYYGYTF.

The rearrangement links TRBV2 to TRBJ2-7; TRBD1 matches at 10 bases. Germline V CDR1 and CDR2: SNHLY, FYNNEI. The CDR3 sequence is 14 residues long. With 5 bases clipped from V and 3 bases from J, the junction kept 4 bases outside the gene matches. The CDR3 is CASSRDRGGYEQYF. In DNA form, the CDR3 reads TGTGCCAGCAGTCGGGACAGGGGAGGCTACGAGCAGTACTTC.

The J gene is TRBJ2-1, the V gene TRBV19; 10 nucleotides match TRBD2. V trimming: 0 bases; J trimming: 2 bases; junction bases outside the gene matches: 10. The CDR3 has 19 amino acids. From germline, CDR1 is LNHDA and CDR2 SQIVND (reference sequence). CDR3 amino acids: CASSIDWASGGGPYNEQFF. The CDR3 bases are TGTGCCAGTAGTATAGATTGGGCTAGCGGGGGCGGACCCTACAATGAGCAGTTCTTC.

This chain joins TRBV4-1 and TRBJ2-5; D is possibly TRBD2 (6 bases). V dropped 3 bases and J dropped 4 bases, with 15 bases sitting between them. The CDR3 sequence is 15 residues long. Germline CDR1 and CDR2: MGHRA and YSYEKL. CDR3 sequence (DNA): TGCGCCAGCAGCCAGCGGGAAATTCAAAGAGAGACCCAGTACTTC. It translates to CASSQREIQRETQYF.

The gene calls are TRBV7-2 and TRBJ2-5, with D perhaps TRBD1 (5 bases). The CDR3 extends over 14 amino acids. The V and J ends lost 3 bases and 2 bases respectively, with 10 bases between them. Germline V gives CDR1 SGHTA, CDR2 FQGNSA. As DNA, the CDR3 is TGTGCCAGCAGCTTTCAGGGTGGGCAAGAGACCCAGTACTTC. Translation: CASSFQGGQETQYF.

The J gene is TRBJ2-5, the V gene TRBV4-1, with 8 nucleotides matching TRBD2. CDR3 size: 16 residues. Germline CDR1 is MGHRA and CDR2 is YSYEKL. After removal of 1 base from V and 6 bases from J, the junction contained 10 bases not matched to a gene. Here the CDR3 DNA reads TGCGCCAGCAGCCAAGGGACTAGCAGCGTGGGAAAGACCCAGTACTTC. It is translated as CASSQGTSSVGKTQYF.